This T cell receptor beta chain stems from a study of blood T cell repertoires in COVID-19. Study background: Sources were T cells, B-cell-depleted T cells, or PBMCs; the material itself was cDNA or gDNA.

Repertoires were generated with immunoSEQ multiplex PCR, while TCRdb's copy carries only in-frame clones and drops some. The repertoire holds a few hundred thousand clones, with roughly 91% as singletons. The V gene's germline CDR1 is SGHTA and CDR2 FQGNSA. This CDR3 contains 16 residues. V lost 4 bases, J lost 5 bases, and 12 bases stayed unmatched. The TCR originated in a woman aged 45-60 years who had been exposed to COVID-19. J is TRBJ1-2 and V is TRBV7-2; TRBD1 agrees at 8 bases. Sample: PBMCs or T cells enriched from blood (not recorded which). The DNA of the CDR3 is TGTGCCAGCAGCTCAAAACCTCAGGGGGCTGTATATGGCTACACCTTC. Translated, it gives CASSSKPQGAVYGYTF.